This T cell receptor (beta chain) was found in a study of molecular identifiers for immune sequencing clone quantification (dated by TCRdb to 2017 to 2018). Context from the whole study: For a replicate experiment, RNA from approximately 20,000 or 100,000 naive CD8 T cells was divided into five aliquots, of which four were sequenced. This methods study benchmarked molecular-identifier clustering-based TCR repertoire sequencing (MIDCIRS) and TCR RNA copy counting, using CD8 T cells to do so.

The CDR3 spans 17 residues, from the cysteine through the phenylalanine. Of all the DNA, just the CDR3 is kept, 51 bases in frame from base 1. V is trimmed back by 3 bases and J by 2 bases, and the junction contains 4 bases that no gene match accounts for. According to the germline V gene (reference sequence), CDR1 reads LNHDA and CDR2 reads SQIVND. Libraries of naive CD8 T cells were generated from about 20,000 to 1,000,000 sorted cells, with 10%, 30% or 50% of the purified RNA used. Naive CD8 T cells, defined as CD8+CD4-CCR7+CD45RA+, were FACS-sorted into RLT Plus buffer on a BD FACSAria II. Roughly ten TCR copies' worth of Jurkat RNA were spiked into roughly 17,000-1,100,000 naive CD8 T cell samples to test detection sensitivity. Enrichment of CD8 T cells was performed with RosetteSep CD8+ T Cell Enrichment Cocktail and Ficoll-Paque, after which ACK red cell lysis was carried out. This clonotype was observed a few times. There is no known antigen for this receptor. Base qualities are not at hand, and no much larger clone is one base apart.

Libraries were constructed by PCR. The sequencer listed for this sample is NextSeq 500. Bulk TCR libraries were made following a previously described method, with the TCR primers given in Table S5. Purification of total RNA was performed with the Qiagen AllPrep DNA/RNA kit. Reads from multiple sequencing runs of the same library were pooled before analysis. As for the original processing: Only reads with exact TCR constant sequence were kept, trimmed to 150 nt, and grouped by their 12-nt molecular barcodes. Reads inside each barcode group were sub-clustered using a 15% Levenshtein threshold, and a quality-weighted consensus sequence was constructed for each RNA molecule. Non-functional sequences were filtered out, along with any lower-count sequence sitting one edit away from another sequence. Based on fitting two negative binomial distributions, any barcode sub-cluster with under 20% of the maximum read count was discarded. Clones were called with MiXCR by TCRdb after fastp trimmed the public reads at Q25, and only in-frame beta chains were retained. Duplicate CDR3 protein sequences are folded into a single record with the most common DNA and genes. The V and J calls and clone size come from TCRdb's table, not from the authors' own analysis. For this sample there are about 40,000 distinct CDR3 sequences; roughly 22% appear just once. Around 0.97% of the sample goes to the ten largest clones.

General findings and caveats noted by the study authors: When barcode sub-clustering was omitted, TCR diversity was inflated by chimeric consensus sequences, with chimeras reaching as high as 47%. Highly expanded clone sizes could be underestimated if identical TCR molecules share a barcode. Modeling gave about 3 recovered TCR RNA copies per cell versus roughly 10 by digital PCR, implying approximately 32% capture efficiency. Spiked-in Jurkat TCR RNA (10 copies' worth), which is not part of the donor repertoire, was contained in the naive libraries. In CMV-specific effector cells, clones with more than 20 RNA copies accounted for over 98% of molecules, whereas in naive cells such clones accounted for under 1%. Spiked-in Jurkat TCR RNA equivalent to a single cell was reported to be detectable even among approximately 900,000 naive CD8 T cells.

The material sequenced was naive CD8+ T cells from blood, with Jurkat cell RNA spiked in. The sample's cell subset or site label, decoded: FACS-sorted CD8+CD4-CCR7+CD45RA+ naive T cells. The receptor chain draws on TRBV19 and TRBJ2-6, and 10 junction bases match TRBD1. This TCR was recovered from a human donor in good health. Some libraries in this study had Jurkat cell RNA spiked in. The CDR3 amino acid sequence is: CASSIGTGVAGANVLTF. The nucleotide sequence reads as follows: TGTGCCAGTAGTATCGGGACAGGGGTTGCTGGGGCCAACGTCCTGACTTTC.